The 27 T cell receptor beta chains below come from one sample, sequenced in a study of naive and memory T cell subsets. Overall study findings and caveats: A few larger clonotypes appeared in naive repertoires, especially CD8, possibly memory cells re-expressing CD45RA.

Two oligonucleotides, mixed equimolar, formed the beta constant-region primer covering TRBC1 and TRBC2. The ligated cDNA underwent four PCR rounds using SP2 and nested alpha and beta constant-region primers. MiXCR was run by TCRdb on the UMI-ligation and nested PCR reads, yielding one entry per CDR3 protein. The profile covers 120,000 to 150,000 distinct CDR3 sequences, with roughly 23% appearing a single time and 0.11% taken by the ten largest. Antigen specificity for these receptors is unknown. Sequencing input: naive CD4+ T cells from blood. The receptors here all came from a human donor in good health.

This clonotype was detected only a few times. The rearrangement links TRBV7-2 to TRBJ2-7; 7 bases are shared with TRBD2. CDR3 length equals 18 residues. V lost 1 base to trimming and J lost 5 bases; unmatched junction nucleotides: 17. CDR1 and CDR2 (germline): SGHTA, FQGNSA. CDR3 DNA sequence: TGTGCCAGCAGCTTAGGAGTAAGTGGGAGGGCCAATCGGCACGAGCAGTACTTC. It is translated as CASSLGVSGRANRHEQYF.

In its sample, this clonotype was seen a few times. The chain recombines TRBV5-1 with TRBJ2-3; D is ambiguous. The CDR3 extends over 17 amino acids. V was clipped by 5 bases and J by 6 bases, with 25 bases between them. CDR1 is SGHRS, CDR2 YFSETQ, per germline. CDR3 bases: TGCGCCAGCAGTCCCCGCGAGCGTCGTCGAGGTTCGGATACGCAGTATTTT. Translated, it gives CASSPRERRRGSDTQYF.

In its sample, this clonotype was seen a few times. V usage is TRBV7-8 and J usage is TRBJ2-7; no firm D call. The CDR3 length is 14 residues. V was pared by 3 bases and J by 2 bases, with 11 bases between. Germline CDR1 reads SGHVS; CDR2 reads FQNEAQ. CDR3 amino acids: CASSFLSKAYEQYF. In DNA, the CDR3 is TGTGCCAGCAGCTTTTTGTCTAAGGCCTACGAGCAGTACTTC.

The chain uses TRBV4-1 and TRBJ2-1; 11 nucleotides match TRBD2. J lost 8 bases, V lost 1 base, and 4 bases had no gene match. The CDR3 loop spans 15 amino acids. CDR1 is MGHRA, CDR2 YSYEKL, per germline. DNA for the CDR3: TGCGCCAGCAGCCAAGCGACTAGCGGGAATCATGAGCAGTTCTTC. Translated: CASSQATSGNHEQFF.

This clonotype turned up a few times. This rearrangement joins TRBV9 to TRBJ2-7, with D possibly TRBD2 on 6 matching bases. CDR1 SGDLS and CDR2 YYNGEE come from the germline V gene. CDR3 length: 15 residues. Trimming shortened V by 4 bases and J by 4 bases, and 18 bases separated the two germline ends. Here the CDR3 reads CASSIASEPLYEQYF. CDR3 nucleotides: TGTGCCAGCAGCATCGCTAGCGAGCCGTTGTACGAGCAGTACTTC.

The chain combines TRBV5-1 with TRBJ2-1; 8 bases match TRBD1. Trimming removed 0 bases from V and 7 bases from J; junction bases left unmatched: 3. CDR1 and CDR2 from the germline V gene are SGHRS and YFSETQ. The CDR3 is 14 residues long. The DNA of the CDR3 is TGCGCCAGCAGCTTGGGGACAGGGAAGAATGAGCAGTTCTTC. It is translated as CASSLGTGKNEQFF. The variable domain in full, with the rest retrieved from reference TRBV5-1 and TRBJ2-1, is KAGVTQTPRYLIKTRGQQVTLSCSPISGHRSVSWYQQTPGQGLQFLFEYFSETQRNKGNFPGRFSGRQFSNSRSEMNVSTLELGDSALYLCASSLGTGKNEQFFGPGTRLTVL.

CDR3 sequence reads: CSASGAFRGNQPQHF. The DNA for the CDR3 is TGCAGTGCTTCAGGGGCCTTTAGAGGCAATCAGCCCCAGCATTTT. The V gene is TRBV20-1, the J gene TRBJ1-5, with D perhaps TRBD1 (6 bases). CDR3 length: 15 residues. Trimming took 5 bases from V and 2 from J, leaving 16 bases between them. Per the germline V gene, CDR1 is DFQATT and CDR2 is SNEGSKA (reference sequence).

Many counts were recorded for this clonotype. One end of the junction varies from germline; a read error may be responsible. The genes are TRBV20-1 and TRBJ2-3; D gene unclear. Germline assignment: CDR1 DFQATT and CDR2 SNEGSKA (reference sequence). The CDR3 is 10 residues long. In DNA, the CDR3 is TGCAGTGGACAACTCGGCCATGGCAATTTT. It is translated as CSGQLGHGNF.

J is TRBJ2-1 and V is TRBV29-1; 7 nucleotides align to TRBD1. The CDR3 loop spans 13 amino acids. V lost 4 bases, J lost 8 bases, and 8 bases stayed unmatched. Germline V gene lookup returns CDR1 SQVTM and CDR2 ANQGSEA. In DNA, the CDR3 is TGCAGCGTTGCCCCAGGGGGTGCCGATGAGCAGTTCTTC. Amino acid sequence: CSVAPGGADEQFF.

The chain couples TRBV2 to TRBJ1-2; D is perhaps TRBD1 (5 bases). Germline V gene lookup returns CDR1 SNHLY and CDR2 FYNNEI. V lost 5 bases to trimming and J lost 5 bases, with 12 bases between them. There are 13 residues in the CDR3. The CDR3 bases are TGTGCCAGCAGTATCTTGCAGGGATATGGCTACACCTTC. Protein: CASSILQGYGYTF.

This clonotype was seen more than once but under ten times. This CDR3 is missing its conserved last phenylalanine or tryptophan, likely due to a read error. The DNA is left out, because the CDR3 cannot be placed on it with certainty; the CDR3 is given as TCRdb lists it. V and J are TRBV7-9 and TRBJ2-1; the D call TRBD1 from the table was never checked on the DNA. Germline assignment: CDR1 SEHNR and CDR2 FQNEAQ (reference sequence). With termini counted, the CDR3 has 10 amino acids. CDR3 region: CASSGTAHVY.

This clonotype appeared a few times. The V gene is TRBV20-1, the J gene TRBJ2-5; 13 bases line up with TRBD2. Germline V CDR1 and CDR2: DFQATT, SNEGSKA (reference sequence). The CDR3 totals 15 residues. V lost 7 bases to trimming and J lost 5 bases; unmatched junction nucleotides: 10. CDR3 region: CSVTTSGRAWETQYF. The CDR3 DNA reads as TGCAGTGTCACAACTAGCGGGAGGGCCTGGGAGACCCAGTACTTC.

This clonotype was counted a few times. The chain links TRBV12-3 or TRBV12-4 to TRBJ2-7, with 10 bases fitting TRBD2. The J segment lost 5 bases and the V segment lost 5 bases, leaving 9 bases of the junction unmatched. The CDR3 contains 15 residues. The CDR3 loop reads CASSDGLAVINEQYF. The CDR3 DNA sequence: TGTGCCAGCAGTGATGGACTAGCGGTAATCAACGAGCAGTACTTC.

This clonotype was seen more than once but under ten times. The rearrangement links TRBV25-1 to TRBJ1-1; D might be TRBD1 (6 bases). The CDR3 covers 11 residues. The V end lost 7 bases, the J end lost 10 bases, and 13 bases lay between the germline ends. Per germline, CDR1 MGHDK and CDR2 SYGVNS. In DNA, the CDR3 is TGTGCCAGCACGGGGGCCGGGGGAGCTTTCTTT. This gives the protein CASTGAGGAFF.

V is TRBV6-2 or TRBV6-3 and J is TRBJ2-3; 9 bases align to TRBD1. The CDR3 totals 16 residues. V was pared by 5 bases and J by 3 bases, with 9 bases of the junction left unmatched. Looked up from germline, CDR1 is MNHEY and CDR2 is SVGEGT. DNA of the CDR3: TGTGCCAGCAGTACCTACCCGGACAGGGGTACAGATACGCAGTATTTT. It codes for CASSTYPDRGTDTQYF.

This clonotype was counted between two and nine times. V and J are TRBV6-6 and TRBJ2-2; 8 bases match TRBD2. The CDR3 extends over 15 amino acids. CDR1 and CDR2 from the germline V gene are MNHNY and SVGAGI (reference sequence). Trimming took 4 bases from V and 4 from J; bases not matched to a gene: 5. As DNA, the CDR3 is TGTGCCAGCAGTTCGCGGGAGGAGTTCACCGGGGAGCTGTTTTTT. Protein product: CASSSREEFTGELFF.

The rearrangement uses TRBV6-5 and TRBJ1-4; D perhaps matches TRBD1 (5 bases). In germline, CDR1 is MNHEY, CDR2 SVGAGI. V was pared by 0 bases and J by 12 bases, with 11 bases between. CDR3 length equals 13 residues. Written as DNA, the CDR3 is TGTGCCAGCAGTTACTCGACAGTTCGGGAACTGTTTTTT. Translated, it gives CASSYSTVRELFF.

This clonotype was seen a handful of times. The chain recombines TRBV12-5 with TRBJ1-6, with D possibly matching TRBD1 (6 bases). Trimming removed 5 bases from V and 6 bases from J, with 14 bases in between. CDR1 LGHNT and CDR2 FRNRAP come from the germline V gene. The CDR3 covers 15 residues. In nucleotides, the CDR3 is TGTGCTAGTGGTCCCACAGGGACTGGTAATTCACCCCTCCACTTT. This gives the protein CASGPTGTGNSPLHF. The variable domain in full, with the rest retrieved from reference TRBV12-5 and TRBJ1-6, is DARVTQTPRHKVTEMGQEVTMRCQPILGHNTVFWYRQTMMQGLELLAYFRNRAPLDDSGMPKDRFSAEMPDATLATLKIQPSEPRDSAVYFCASGPTGTGNSPLHFGNGTRLTVT.

This clonotype was seen only once. The chain employs TRBV19 and TRBJ1-2, with D possibly being TRBD1 (6 bases). The germline V and J ends were trimmed by 3 bases and 8 bases, with 16 bases remaining between them. This CDR3 spans 14 amino acids. CDR1 and CDR2 from the germline V gene are LNHDA and SQIVND (reference sequence). CDR3: CASSIPGVRRGYTF. The CDR3 bases are TGTGCCAGTAGTATCCCAGGGGTGCGGCGAGGCTACACCTTC.

This clonotype occurred many times. The chain employs TRBV7-2 and TRBJ2-1, with D hard to call. The V end was cut by 5 bases, the J end by 6 bases, with 11 bases between. Germline V gives CDR1 SGHTA, CDR2 FQGNSA. This CDR3 comprises 13 residues. CDR3 bases: TGTGCCAGCAGCCCGCGGACGAGCAATGAGCAGTTCTTC. Translating it yields CASSPRTSNEQFF.

The chain joins TRBV3-1 to TRBJ1-2; D is perhaps TRBD1 (5 bases). The germline gives CDR1 LGHDT, CDR2 YNNKEL (reference sequence). The CDR3 covers 12 residues. Trimming cost V 2 bases and J 8 bases, with 9 bases left between them. The CDR3 is CASSQPPGGYTF. The CDR3 nucleotides read TGTGCCAGCAGCCAACCCCCAGGGGGCTACACCTTC. Drawing the rest from reference TRBV3-1 and TRBJ1-2, the complete variable domain is DTAVSQTPKYLVTQMGNDKSIKCEQNLGHDTMYWYKQDSKKFLKIMFSYNNKELIINETVPNRFSPKSPDKAHLNLHINSLELGDSAVYFCASSQPPGGYTFGSGTRLTVV.

CDR3 coding DNA: TGTGCCAGCAGCCAGGGTCGTGGGAAGGGCACCGGGGAGCTGTTTTTT. Protein sequence: CASSQGRGKGTGELFF. The chain links TRBV3-1 to TRBJ2-2; D remains unclear. This CDR3 is built from 16 residues. CDR1 and CDR2 (germline): LGHDT, YNNKEL (reference sequence). Deletions cut 3 bases from V and 4 bases from J, with 15 bases between. Supplemented by reference TRBV3-1 and TRBJ2-2, the full variable domain reads DTAVSQTPKYLVTQMGNDKSIKCEQNLGHDTMYWYKQDSKKFLKIMFSYNNKELIINETVPNRFSPKSPDKAHLNLHINSLELGDSAVYFCASSQGRGKGTGELFFGEGSRLTVL.

The V gene is TRBV20-1, the J gene TRBJ2-1; the D gene is possibly TRBD1 (6 bases). V lost 4 bases and J lost 0, with 13 bases in between. The CDR3 contains 15 residues. Per germline, CDR1 DFQATT and CDR2 SNEGSKA (reference sequence). Here the CDR3 DNA reads TGCAGTGCTAATAACAGGGTGGGCTCCTACAATGAGCAGTTCTTC. Translation gives CSANNRVGSYNEQFF.

This clonotype was picked up many times. This chain connects TRBV7-2 to TRBJ2-1, with TRBD2 identical over 12 bases. The V segment lost 2 bases and the J segment 8 bases; nucleotides outside the gene matches: 7. Per germline, CDR1 SGHTA and CDR2 FQGNSA. The CDR3 is 16 amino acids. The CDR3 sequence: CASSLRLAGASDEQFF. The CDR3 DNA reads TGTGCCAGCAGCTTAAGACTAGCGGGAGCCTCGGATGAGCAGTTCTTC.

At least ten counts were recorded for this clonotype. The chain employs TRBV4-3 and TRBJ2-2; 9 bases map to TRBD2. Germline V lookup: CDR1 LGHNA, CDR2 YSLEER. This CDR3 is 15 amino acids long. The J segment lost 4 bases and the V segment lost 4 bases, leaving 4 bases of the junction unmatched. CDR3 nucleotides: TGCGCCAGCAGCCTTAGCGGGAGTGTCACCGGGGAGCTGTTTTTT. This translates into CASSLSGSVTGELFF.

The chain links TRBV19 to TRBJ1-2, with 8 bases fitting TRBD1. The CDR3 runs to 13 residues. Germline V gene sequence: CDR1 LNHDA, CDR2 SQIVND (reference sequence). The trim removed 6 bases at V and 4 bases at J, leaving 4 bases unmatched. CDR3 residues: CASRDRGAYGYTF. The CDR3 nucleotides are TGTGCCAGTAGAGACAGGGGAGCCTATGGCTACACCTTC. The entire variable domain, with the rest obtained from reference TRBV19 and TRBJ1-2, is as follows: DGGITQSPKYLFRKEGQNVTLSCEQNLNHDAMYWYRQDPGQGLRLIYYSQIVNDFQKGDIAEGYSVSREKKESFPLTVTSAQKNPTAFYLCASRDRGAYGYTFGSGTRLTVV.

The chain uses TRBV3-1 and TRBJ1-2, with D unresolved. The CDR3 is 13 residues long. CDR1 and CDR2 from the germline V gene are LGHDT and YNNKEL (reference sequence). The V and J ends lost 4 bases and 7 bases respectively, with 13 bases between them. The chain's CDR3 is CASSRDRTGGYTF. CDR3 DNA sequence: TGTGCCAGCAGCCGCGACCGGACGGGTGGCTACACCTTC. The whole variable domain, remainder taken from reference TRBV3-1 and TRBJ1-2, is DTAVSQTPKYLVTQMGNDKSIKCEQNLGHDTMYWYKQDSKKFLKIMFSYNNKELIINETVPNRFSPKSPDKAHLNLHINSLELGDSAVYFCASSRDRTGGYTFGSGTRLTVV.